Presented here are 20 T cell receptor beta chains from one specimen sequenced in a study of T cells in tuberculosis. Profiled with immunoSEQ multiplex PCR; TCRdb holds only in-frame clones, not every one. The sample yields approximately 100,000 clones, roughly 88% seen once. Thawed, overnight-rested PBMC were stained with GMM-loaded CD1B tetramer, viability dye and anti-CD3, then sorted. The CD1B tetramers carried C32 glucose monomycolate purified from Rhodococcus equi. Source material: CD1b-GMM tetramer-negative cells sorted from PBMCs. Receptor source: an adult woman with latent tuberculosis.

This sequence joins TRBV30 and TRBJ2-3; 9 nucleotides match TRBD2. Trimming cost V 2 bases and J 0 bases; bases outside gene matches: 3. The V gene's germline CDR1 is GTSNPN and CDR2 SVGIG (reference sequence). This CDR3 is 15 amino acids long. The DNA for the CDR3 is TGTGCCTGGAGTTGGGCGGGGGGGAGCACAGATACGCAGTATTTT. Protein sequence: CAWSWAGGSTDTQYF.

This rearrangement joins TRBV11-2 to TRBJ2-2; the D is unclear. This CDR3 has 16 amino acids. Germline V gene data show CDR1 as SGHAT and CDR2 as FQNNGV. V was pared by 1 base and J by 3 bases, with 12 bases between. The CDR3 here is CASSLGSPRYTGELFF. For the CDR3, the DNA is TGTGCCAGCAGCTTAGGGTCGCCGAGGTACACCGGGGAGCTGTTTTTT.

The chain is built from TRBV11-2 and TRBJ1-6, with a tentative D call TRBD1 (6 bases). This CDR3 has 15 residues. Germline loops: CDR1 SGHAT, CDR2 FQNNGV. Trimming left V 3 bases short and J 7 bases short, with 13 bases between. The CDR3 loop reads CASSFLTGLNSPLHF. The CDR3 DNA is TGTGCCAGCAGCTTCCTGACAGGATTGAATTCACCCCTCCACTTT.

The rearrangement joins TRBV2 to TRBJ1-6; possibly TRBD1 for D (5 bases). V shed 8 bases and J shed 10 bases, with 9 bases lying between them. CDR1 and CDR2 from the germline V gene are SNHLY and FYNNEI. The CDR3 has 11 amino acids. CDR3 loop: CASGGGSPLHF. The CDR3 DNA is TGTGCCAGCGGCGGGGGGTCACCCCTCCACTTT. The full variable domain, completed using reference TRBV2 and TRBJ1-6, is EPEVTQTPSHQVTQMGQEVILRCVPISNHLYFYWYRQILGQKVEFLVSFYNNEISEKSEIFDDQFSVERPDGSNFTLKIRSTKLEDSAMYFCASGGGSPLHFGNGTRLTVT.

This sequence joins TRBV30 and TRBJ2-7; D is perhaps TRBD2 (6 bases). The germline V and J ends were trimmed by 3 bases and 5 bases, with 8 bases remaining between them. Germline assignment: CDR1 GTSNPN and CDR2 SVGIG (reference sequence). The CDR3 contains 11 residues. Written as DNA, the CDR3 is TGTGCCTGGAGGGGAGGCCACGAGCAGTACTTC. The encoded protein is CAWRGGHEQYF.

As for this clone: The junction differs from germline at one of its ends, possibly a read error. The rearrangement uses TRBV7-7 and TRBJ2-5, with 10 bases fitting TRBD1. CDR1 is SSHAT, CDR2 FNYEAQ, per germline (reference sequence). The CDR3 has 16 residues. The CDR3 reads CASSLGDRGRQETQYF. In nucleotides, the CDR3 is TGTGCTAGCAGCTTAGGAGACAGGGGGCGGCAAGAGACCCAGTACTTC. Filled out from reference TRBV7-7 and TRBJ2-5, the complete variable domain reads GAGVSQSPRYKVTKRGQDVTLRCDPISSHATLYWYQQALGQGPEFLTYFNYEAQPDKSGLPSDRFSAERPEGSISTLTIQRTEQRDSAMYRCASSLGDRGRQETQYFGPGTRLLVL.

The rearrangement links TRBV7-3 to TRBJ2-5, with TRBD2 identical over 11 bases. Germline CDR1 is SGHTA and CDR2 is FQGTGA. This CDR3 region has 15 residues. The J segment lost 5 bases and the V segment lost 3 bases, leaving 5 bases of the junction unmatched. CDR3 DNA sequence: TGTGCCAGCAGCTTTAGCGGGGGGGGTGGGGAGACCCAGTACTTC. Its translation: CASSFSGGGGETQYF.

V usage is TRBV28 and J usage is TRBJ1-1, with D unclear. Trimming removed 5 bases at V and 1 base at J, with 14 bases between. Looked up from germline, CDR1 is MDHEN and CDR2 is SYDVKM. This CDR3 is built from 15 residues. CDR3: CASSSPPRGNTEAFF. The CDR3 DNA follows: TGTGCCAGCAGTAGCCCACCGCGGGGGAACACTGAAGCTTTCTTT. The whole variable domain, filled in from reference TRBV28 and TRBJ1-1, reads DVKVTQSSRYLVKRTGEKVFLECVQDMDHENMFWYRQDPGLGLRLIYFSYDVKMKEKGDIPEGYSVSREKKERFSLILESASTNQTSMYLCASSSPPRGNTEAFFGQGTRLTVV.

Note on this clone: The sample holds other DNA sequences that translate to the same CDR3. The chain employs TRBV19 and TRBJ1-1, with D possibly being TRBD1 (6 bases). This CDR3 comprises 14 residues. Trimming stripped 3 bases from V and 2 bases from J, with 10 bases between. The germline V gene encodes CDR1 LNHDA and CDR2 SQIVND (reference sequence). Here the CDR3 reads CASSIRGPNTEAFF. DNA for the CDR3: TGTGCCAGTAGTATCAGGGGCCCCAACACTGAAGCTTTCTTT.

The chain is built from TRBV15 and TRBJ2-3; 12 positions match TRBD2. CDR3 length equals 19 residues. Looked up from germline, CDR1 is LNHNV and CDR2 is YYDKDF (reference sequence). Losses at the gene ends were 6 bases for V and 1 base for J; bases not matched to a gene: 14. This CDR3 reads CATSRLGLLAGGRTDTQYF. DNA for the CDR3: TGTGCCACCAGTCGACTAGGCCTACTAGCGGGGGGTCGCACAGATACGCAGTATTTT.

This chain links TRBV5-1 with TRBJ2-2, with TRBD2 identical over 8 bases. Looked up from germline, CDR1 is SGHRS and CDR2 is YFSETQ. There are 16 residues in the CDR3. J lost 4 bases, V lost 0 bases, and 5 bases had no gene match. The CDR3 loop is CASSLVAGGLTGELFF. CDR3 nucleotides: TGCGCCAGCAGCTTGGTTGCGGGGGGCCTCACCGGGGAGCTGTTTTTT.

The rearrangement uses TRBV7-9 and TRBJ1-6; 11 nucleotides align to TRBD1. The CDR3 is 16 amino acids. V shed 2 bases, J shed 8 bases, and the junction held 5 bases outside the gene matches. In germline, CDR1 is SEHNR, CDR2 FQNEAQ (reference sequence). In DNA form, the CDR3 reads TGTGCCAGCAGCTTACGAGGACAGGGGGCGCATTCACCCCTCCACTTT. Translated: CASSLRGQGAHSPLHF.

This clone was detected a few times. The V gene is TRBV12-5, the J gene TRBJ2-3, with a possible D match to TRBD2 (6 bases). The V end was cut by 0 bases, the J end by 4 bases, with 11 bases between. The CDR3 is 15 amino acids. CDR1 and CDR2 (germline): LGHNT, FRNRAP. CDR3 in DNA: TGTGCTAGTGGTTTGGTAGCCTCGGGAGCAGATACGCAGTATTTT. It specifies CASGLVASGADTQYF.

This clone was counted once. The rearrangement uses TRBV9 and TRBJ1-2, with unresolved D. Trimming stripped 2 bases from V and 4 bases from J, with 18 bases between. From germline, CDR1 is SGDLS and CDR2 YYNGEE. There are 16 residues in the CDR3. The CDR3 spells CASSVQDSGTFYGYTF. Here the CDR3 DNA reads TGTGCCAGCAGCGTCCAGGATAGTGGAACCTTCTATGGCTACACCTTC.

The rearrangement joins TRBV27 to TRBJ1-5; D ambiguous. The CDR3 covers 16 residues. The V gene lost 0 bases and the J gene lost 0 bases, with 9 bases spanning the gap. The germline V gene has CDR1 MNHEY and CDR2 SMNVEV (reference sequence). The CDR3 here is CASSLSAGYSNQPQHF. The CDR3 nucleotides are TGTGCCAGCAGTTTATCAGCAGGCTATAGCAATCAGCCCCAGCATTTT.

The rearrangement joins TRBV5-6 to TRBJ2-7; 9 bases are a match to TRBD1. CDR1 and CDR2 from the germline V gene are SGHDT and YYEEEE. There are 15 residues in the CDR3. Trimming took 2 bases from V and 2 from J; bases not matched to a gene: 5. CDR3 sequence: CASSFGTGNTYEQYF. The CDR3 coding sequence is TGTGCCAGCAGCTTTGGGACAGGGAATACCTACGAGCAGTACTTC. Full variable domain (remainder filled in from reference TRBV5-6 and TRBJ2-7): DAGVTQSPTHLIKTRGQQVTLRCSPKSGHDTVSWYQQALGQGPQFIFQYYEEEERQRGNFPDRFSGHQFPNYSSELNVNALLLGDSALYLCASSFGTGNTYEQYFGPGTRLTVT.

The chain employs TRBV5-1 and TRBJ2-3; 12 nucleotides match TRBD2. After removal of 4 bases from V and 4 bases from J, the junction contained 7 bases not matched to a gene. CDR1 and CDR2 (germline): SGHRS, YFSETQ. The CDR3 has 16 residues. The CDR3 sequence: CASSPLTSGGADTQYF. The CDR3 nucleotides read TGCGCCAGCAGCCCCCTGACTAGCGGGGGAGCAGATACGCAGTATTTT.

V usage is TRBV7-9 and J usage is TRBJ2-7, with TRBD1 matching over 10 bases. The CDR3 sequence is 16 residues long. V lost 5 bases to trimming and J lost 2 bases; unmatched junction nucleotides: 9. Germline V gives CDR1 SEHNR, CDR2 FQNEAQ (reference sequence). The CDR3 here is CASSQYGQGGAYEQYV. CDR3 nucleotide sequence: TGTGCCAGCAGCCAATACGGACAGGGGGGCGCCTACGAGCAGTACGTC.

The chain uses TRBV5-6 and TRBJ2-4; D is perhaps TRBD2 (5 bases). V dropped 3 bases and J dropped 0 bases, with 7 bases sitting between them. Looked up from germline, CDR1 is SGHDT and CDR2 is YYEEEE. This CDR3 is 14 amino acids long. CDR3 in amino acids: CASSSGLAKNIQYF. The DNA for the CDR3 is TGTGCCAGCAGCTCCGGACTAGCCAAAAACATTCAGTACTTC.

This chain uses TRBV6-1 with TRBJ2-3; 7 nucleotides line up with TRBD2. J lost 0 bases, V lost 2 bases, and 5 bases had no gene match. The CDR3 is made up of 16 amino acids. The V gene's germline CDR1 is MNHNS and CDR2 SASEGT. The CDR3 sequence: CASSERTRLSTDTQYF. CDR3 DNA: TGTGCCAGCAGTGAAAGGACTAGACTTAGCACAGATACGCAGTATTTT.